This TCR beta chain stems from a study of blood T cell repertoires in COVID-19. Study-wide context: T cells, B-cell-depleted T cells, or PBMCs provided the cDNA or gDNA that served as material.

There are a few counts of this clone. The CDR3 has 13 amino acids. V was shortened by 2 bases and J by 7 bases, with 12 bases between the two germline ends. This table comes from immunoSEQ multiplex PCR, and its TCRdb copy is limited to in-frame clones, with some not included. The data show about 250,000 clones, roughly 87% seen once. This chain uses TRBV12-3 or TRBV12-4 with TRBJ2-7, with D unclear. The sequencing sample was made of peripheral blood. This TCR was sampled from a man between 18 and 29 years old with active or convalescent COVID-19. CDR3 sequence: CASSLQRFREQYF. CDR3 DNA sequence: TGTGCCAGCAGTTTACAAAGATTTCGGGAGCAGTACTTC.